This entry lists 31 T cell receptor beta chains sequenced from one sample in a study of T cells after yellow fever vaccination. From the 5' RACE reads, TCRdb called clonotypes with MiXCR, one entry per CDR3 protein. The repertoire consists of approximately 300,000 distinct CDR3 sequences, with around 7% occurring once and the leading ten covering roughly a sixth. The sequencing used PBMCs, collected about 49 days after the first yellow fever vaccination. These receptors all stem from a young man who received the YFV17D yellow fever vaccine.

V and J are TRBV7-3 and TRBJ2-3; 8 positions match TRBD1. CDR3 length equals 13 residues. Germline CDR1 is SGHTA and CDR2 is FQGTGA. Unmatched junction bases numbered 3, after V lost 5 bases and J lost 5 bases. In DNA form, the CDR3 reads TGTGCCAGCAGCGCAGGGGGCAGAGATACGCAGTATTTT. This codes for CASSAGGRDTQYF.

The genes are TRBV7-9 and TRBJ2-3; maybe TRBD2 (7 bases). The germline V gene has CDR1 SEHNR and CDR2 FQNEAQ (reference sequence). CDR3 length: 16 residues. V was pared by 4 bases and J by 4 bases, with 18 bases between. CDR3 DNA: TGTGCCAGCAGCTCCCGTAGAGGGGGGGGCGCAGATACGCAGTATTTT. It yields the protein CASSSRRGGGADTQYF. The full variable domain, rest sourced from reference TRBV7-9 and TRBJ2-3, is DTGVSQNPRHKITKRGQNVTFRCDPISEHNRLYWYRQTLGQGPEFLTYFQNEAQLEKSRLLSDRFSAERPKGSFSTLEIQRTEQGDSAMYLCASSSRRGGGADTQYFGPGTRLTVL.

The rearrangement joins TRBV20-1 to TRBJ1-5; no definite D call. V lost 1 base and J 2 bases, leaving 9 bases between the germline ends. This CDR3 comprises 14 residues. The germline V gene encodes CDR1 DFQATT and CDR2 SNEGSKA (reference sequence). CDR3 amino acids: CSARVSGGNQPQHF. For the CDR3, the DNA is TGCAGTGCTAGAGTATCGGGTGGCAATCAGCCCCAGCATTTT.

The chain employs TRBV20-1 and TRBJ2-3; 11 positions match TRBD2. The CDR3 is made up of 14 amino acids. The junction had 1 base not matched to a gene; V was cut back by 5 bases and J by 0 bases. Germline CDR1 and CDR2: DFQATT and SNEGSKA (reference sequence). CDR3 nucleotides: TGCAGTGCTCCTAGCGGGGGGAGCACAGATACGCAGTATTTT. Its protein product is CSAPSGGSTDTQYF.

This chain uses TRBV20-1 with TRBJ2-1; 9 bases agree with TRBD1. V was clipped by 1 base and J by 9 bases; unmatched bases: 4. The CDR3 contains 13 residues. Germline V CDR1 and CDR2: DFQATT, SNEGSKA (reference sequence). The CDR3 spells CSARGQGVGEQFF. DNA for the CDR3: TGCAGTGCTAGAGGACAGGGGGTAGGTGAGCAGTTCTTC.

V and J are TRBV5-1 and TRBJ2-2, with TRBD1 matching 7 bases. J was trimmed by 4 bases and V by 0 bases; bases with no gene match: 12. Germline loops: CDR1 SGHRS, CDR2 YFSETQ. CDR3 length: 18 amino acids. The CDR3 is CASSLGRRWTGVTGELFF. CDR3 nucleotides: TGCGCCAGCAGCTTGGGGCGCAGGTGGACAGGCGTCACCGGGGAGCTGTTTTTT.

In this sample, this clonotype turned up many times. The J gene is TRBJ2-2, the V gene TRBV5-5; 7 bases align to TRBD2. The germline gives CDR1 SGHKS, CDR2 YYEKEE (reference sequence). This CDR3 has 15 amino acids. The V segment lost 2 bases and the J segment 3 bases; nucleotides outside the gene matches: 4. CDR3 sequence (DNA): TGTGCCAGCAGCTTCCGGGGGGATCACACCGGGGAGCTGTTTTTT. Residues: CASSFRGDHTGELFF.

This clonotype was counted between two and nine times. This chain joins TRBV7-7 and TRBJ1-4, with D hard to call. CDR3 length equals 15 residues. V lost 5 bases, J lost 8 bases, and 18 bases lay in between. Germline CDR1 is SSHAT and CDR2 is FNYEAQ (reference sequence). CDR3 amino acids: CASSPYLALGEKLFF. In DNA, the CDR3 is TGTGCCAGCAGCCCCTATTTAGCTCTGGGAGAAAAACTGTTTTTT.

This clonotype was counted a few times. V usage is TRBV29-1 and J usage is TRBJ2-1, with D hard to call. The CDR3 has 12 amino acids. V was shortened by 1 base and J by 7 bases, with 8 bases between the two germline ends. CDR1 is SQVTM, CDR2 ANQGSEA, per germline. This chain's CDR3 is CSVEAWGNEQFF. The CDR3 DNA follows: TGCAGCGTTGAAGCCTGGGGTAATGAGCAGTTCTTC.

The gene calls are TRBV11-2 and TRBJ2-3; D is perhaps TRBD1 (6 bases). The V gene lost 5 bases and the J gene lost 6 bases, with 15 bases spanning the gap. The CDR3 spans 14 residues. Per the germline V gene, CDR1 is SGHAT and CDR2 is FQNNGV. CDR3 bases: TGTGCCAGCAGCGAAACCATGAGGGGGGATACGCAGTATTTT. Its protein is CASSETMRGDTQYF.

This clonotype has only a few counts. The CDR3 protein is CASSWGGGAETQYF. CDR3 DNA sequence: TGTGCCAGCAGCTGGGGAGGGGGGGCAGAGACCCAGTACTTC. V usage is TRBV7-2 and J usage is TRBJ2-5, with D possibly being TRBD2 (7 bases). Per germline, CDR1 SGHTA and CDR2 FQGNSA. This CDR3 spans 14 amino acids. Trimming removed 4 bases at V and 4 bases at J, with 13 bases between.

In its sample, this clonotype was seen many times. V usage is TRBV7-3 and J usage is TRBJ2-5; 7 bases are a match to TRBD2. V lost 0 bases, J lost 5 bases, and 9 bases stayed unmatched. This CDR3 region has 16 residues. Per germline, CDR1 SGHTA and CDR2 FQGTGA. The CDR3 bases are TGTGCCAGCAGCTTAACCGGGGGGAGTTCTCGGGAGACCCAGTACTTC. This gives the protein CASSLTGGSSRETQYF.

The V call is TRBV7-8, the J call TRBJ1-4; weak D call: TRBD1 (5 bases). There are 17 residues in the CDR3. The V gene's germline CDR1 is SGHVS and CDR2 FQNEAQ. The ends were cut back, 3 bases at V and 6 bases at J, with 20 bases in the middle. The CDR3, as DNA: TGTGCCAGCAGCTTGGGGGACTTACTACCTGGGGATGAAAAACTGTTTTTT. Protein product: CASSLGDLLPGDEKLFF.

This chain joins TRBV24-1 and TRBJ1-5; tentatively, D is TRBD1 (5 bases). V lost 2 bases and J 4 bases, leaving 17 bases between the germline ends. CDR1 is KGHDR and CDR2 is SFDVKD in the germline V gene. CDR3 length equals 17 residues. This chain's CDR3 is CATSDSSLGDGNQPQHF. CDR3 bases: TGTGCCACCAGTGATTCCTCTCTGGGGGACGGTAATCAGCCCCAGCATTTT.

V usage is TRBV5-1 and J usage is TRBJ2-1; D gene ambiguous. The CDR3 runs to 14 residues. Trimming cost V 7 bases and J 1 base, with 12 bases left between them. The germline V gene encodes CDR1 SGHRS and CDR2 YFSETQ. The CDR3 reads CASQPTASYNEQFF. Here the CDR3 DNA reads TGCGCCAGCCAACCGACGGCATCCTACAATGAGCAGTTCTTC.

V and J are TRBV2 and TRBJ1-1; 7 bases map to TRBD1. There are 13 residues in the CDR3. V was clipped by 10 bases and J by 0 bases; unmatched bases: 5. The germline CDR1 and CDR2 sequences are SNHLY and FYNNEI. The CDR3 DNA reads as TGTGCCAACCAACAGGGGATGAACACTGAAGCTTTCTTT. Translation gives CANQQGMNTEAFF.

This CDR3 is CASSLRRRLGVMNTEAFF. The CDR3 DNA is TGTGCCAGCAGCTTGCGACGGAGGTTAGGGGTCATGAACACTGAAGCTTTCTTT. The chain employs TRBV7-2 and TRBJ1-1; perhaps TRBD1 as D (5 bases). Trimming removed 3 bases from V and 0 bases from J, with 20 bases in between. This CDR3 region has 18 residues. Germline V gene sequence: CDR1 SGHTA, CDR2 FQGNSA.

This clonotype has at least ten counts. The V call is TRBV12-3 or TRBV12-4, the J call TRBJ2-5; maybe TRBD2 (5 bases). Trimming took 5 bases from V and 5 from J, leaving 21 bases between them. The CDR3 is 16 residues long. CDR3 DNA sequence: TGTGCCAGCAGTCCGCGGGCTGGGCCCCGACACGAGACCCAGTACTTC. This codes for CASSPRAGPRHETQYF.

This clonotype was seen at least ten times. This chain joins TRBV6-5 and TRBJ1-2; D possibly corresponds to TRBD1 (6 bases). With 0 bases removed from V and 13 bases from J, the gap between germline ends came to 15 bases. Germline lookup yields CDR1 MNHEY and CDR2 SVGAGI. The CDR3 is 13 residues long. The CDR3 DNA follows: TGTGCCAGCAGTTACTCGAACGCAGGGGCTAGCACCTTC. It yields the protein CASSYSNAGASTF.

The rearrangement joins TRBV15 to TRBJ1-6; D perhaps matches TRBD1 (6 bases). The CDR3 sequence is 15 residues long. V gave up 8 bases and J gave up 9 bases, with 20 bases separating them. CDR1 LNHNV and CDR2 YYDKDF come from the germline V gene (reference sequence). CDR3 protein: CATASEGTRSSPLHF. The DNA for the CDR3 is TGTGCCACCGCCAGTGAGGGGACAAGGAGTTCACCCCTCCACTTT.

At least ten counts were recorded for this clonotype. This chain links TRBV4-2 with TRBJ1-6, with 9 nucleotides matching TRBD1. The trim removed 0 bases at V and 1 base at J, leaving 7 bases unmatched. This CDR3 region has 19 residues. Germline V lookup: CDR1 LGHNA, CDR2 YNFKEQ. The CDR3 is CASSQEPTGGMSYNSPLHF. The CDR3 DNA reads as TGTGCCAGCAGCCAAGAGCCGACAGGGGGAATGTCCTATAATTCACCCCTCCACTTT.

This clonotype was observed a handful of times. The CDR3: CASRQDLLPQETQYF. The CDR3 DNA reads TGTGCCAGCAGGCAGGACCTACTACCACAAGAGACCCAGTACTTC. This chain joins TRBV2 and TRBJ2-5; D ambiguous. The CDR3 is 15 amino acids. CDR1 and CDR2 (germline): SNHLY, FYNNEI. V lost 6 bases, J lost 2 bases, and 16 bases lay in between.

The V and J genes are TRBV29-1 and TRBJ2-4; D possibly corresponds to TRBD2 (6 bases). Germline-derived CDR1 and CDR2 are SQVTM and ANQGSEA. V was cut by 0 bases and J by 7 bases, with 13 bases left in between. The CDR3 totals 14 residues. CDR3 nucleotides: TGCAGCGTTGAAGAGTCAGCGGGTTCGAACATTCAGTACTTC. Residues: CSVEESAGSNIQYF.

This clonotype was observed a handful of times. The rearrangement uses TRBV15 and TRBJ2-2, with unresolved D. V was shortened by 0 bases and J by 1 base, with 9 bases between the two germline ends. The CDR3 covers 16 residues. Germline values: CDR1 LNHNV, CDR2 YYDKDF (reference sequence). CDR3 sequence: CATSRDLNLNTGELFF. In DNA form, the CDR3 reads TGTGCCACCAGCAGAGATTTAAATCTGAACACCGGGGAGCTGTTTTTT.

The rearrangement uses TRBV11-2 and TRBJ2-7; 11 bases fit TRBD2. The germline V gene has CDR1 SGHAT and CDR2 FQNNGV. CDR3 length: 18 amino acids. V lost 0 bases to trimming and J lost 0 bases; unmatched junction nucleotides: 7. This CDR3 reads CASSLDSGGAGSSYEQYF. CDR3 coding DNA: TGTGCCAGCAGCTTAGATAGCGGGGGGGCCGGTAGCTCCTACGAGCAGTACTTC.

This clonotype was seen repeatedly, ten times or more. The chain carries TRBV5-1 and TRBJ1-2; maybe TRBD1 (6 bases). The CDR3 runs to 14 residues. V shed 1 base and J shed 2 bases, with 9 bases lying between them. Per the germline V gene, CDR1 is SGHRS and CDR2 is YFSETQ. CDR3 in amino acids: CASSLSQGNYGYTF. The CDR3 DNA sequence: TGCGCCAGCAGCTTGTCTCAGGGGAACTATGGCTACACCTTC.

V usage is TRBV7-2 and J usage is TRBJ2-7; TRBD1 aligns across 8 bases. Germline CDR1 SGHTA, CDR2 FQGNSA. This CDR3 spans 14 amino acids. The V gene end was trimmed by 5 bases and the J gene end by 2 bases; junction bases not matched to a gene: 5. The CDR3 loop reads CASSAGQATYEQYF. The CDR3 DNA follows: TGTGCCAGCAGCGCGGGACAGGCGACCTACGAGCAGTACTTC.

A few counts support this clonotype. The chain links TRBV5-1 to TRBJ2-5; D unresolved. With 0 bases removed from V and 5 bases from J, the gap between germline ends came to 14 bases. This CDR3 is 15 amino acids long. Per germline, CDR1 SGHRS and CDR2 YFSETQ. The CDR3: CASSLVGSIAETQYF. DNA of the CDR3: TGCGCCAGCAGCTTGGTGGGCTCTATTGCGGAGACCCAGTACTTC.

This clonotype was recorded many times. The rearrangement joins TRBV7-2 to TRBJ1-2, with D perhaps TRBD1 (6 bases). Germline lookup yields CDR1 SGHTA and CDR2 FQGNSA. V gave up 2 bases and J gave up 0 bases, with 16 bases separating them. This CDR3 comprises 17 residues. CDR3: CASSLRIRQATNYGYTF. The CDR3 DNA is TGTGCCAGCAGCTTACGTATCCGACAGGCGACTAACTATGGCTACACCTTC.

The table lists this clonotype with a few counts. The chain links TRBV7-2 to TRBJ2-2; D is undetermined. The germline V gene encodes CDR1 SGHTA and CDR2 FQGNSA. The CDR3 has 15 amino acids. V lost 5 bases and J lost 1, with 11 bases in between. Written as DNA, the CDR3 is TGTGCCAGCAGCCCAGACCCTCAGAACACCGGGGAGCTGTTTTTT. The encoded protein is CASSPDPQNTGELFF.

The J gene is TRBJ1-1, the V gene TRBV18; 10 bases align to TRBD1. The CDR3 extends over 17 amino acids. The V gene end was trimmed by 3 bases and the J gene end by 4 bases; junction bases not matched to a gene: 11. Germline CDR1 reads KGHSH; CDR2 reads LQKENI. The CDR3 nucleotides are TGTGCCAGCTCACCTCGGACAGGGGGAGGAAGCACCACTGAAGCTTTCTTT. The encoded protein is CASSPRTGGGSTTEAFF.